This T cell receptor beta chain was recovered during a study of T cell changes during pregnancy in multiple sclerosis. Germline CDR1 and CDR2: SGHRS and YFSETQ. With 0 bases clipped from V and 8 bases from J, the junction kept 8 bases outside the gene matches. The CDR3 runs 16 residues. Profiling relied on immunoSEQ multiplex PCR, and the TCRdb table lists in-frame clones only, not all of them. The sample comprises 80,000 to 95,000 clones, just under 95% of which are singletons, and approximately 1.3% rests with the top ten. The V gene is TRBV5-1, the J gene TRBJ2-1, with TRBD2 matching 10 bases. This TCR came from a female donor in good health, enrolled as a control in a pregnancy study. The material was peripheral blood, obtained in the third trimester of pregnancy. The chain's CDR3 is CASSLGSSGSFYEQFF. CDR3 DNA: TGCGCCAGCAGCTTGGGATCTAGCGGGAGTTTCTATGAGCAGTTCTTC.